A selection of T cell receptor beta chains follows, all from one sample in a study of T cell changes during pregnancy in multiple sclerosis. Method: immunoSEQ multiplex PCR; TCRdb's copy keeps in-frame clones and lacks some. This sample yields approximately 30,000 clones, of which around 90% are seen a single time; 0.45% to 0.7% belongs to the top ten. Sequencing was performed on CD4+ T cells from peripheral blood mononuclear cells, taken in the first trimester of pregnancy. These receptors were collected from a female donor in good health, enrolled as a control in a pregnancy study. Both conserved end residues are part of each CDR3. The D gene is left open where the match is weak. Where a row states a size, it is once, few, many or the class of an expanded clone; other rows omit it.

j_call | clone_size | d_call | v_call | cdr3_nt | cdr3_aa
TRBJ2-5 | NA | TRBD2 | TRBV4-1 | TGCGCCAGCAGCCCGGGAGGAGCGGGAGGCCAGACCCAGTACTTC | CASSPGGAGGQTQYF
TRBJ2-3 | NA | TRBD2 | TRBV10-3 | TGTGCCATCAGAAAGGGACTAGCGGGAGGAACCACAGATACGCAGTATTTT | CAIRKGLAGGTTDTQYF
TRBJ1-1 | NA | NA | TRBV28 | TGTGCCAGCAGTCAAGACAGTCCCATGAACACTGAAGCTTTCTTT | CASSQDSPMNTEAFF
TRBJ2-6 | NA | NA | TRBV19 | TGTGCCAGTAGTATAGGTCCCAGGTCTACTGGGGCCAACGTCCTGACTTTC | CASSIGPRSTGANVLTF
TRBJ2-3 | NA | NA | TRBV7-9 | TGTGCCAGCAGCTTCGCCGAGGGGGGCACAGATACGCAGTATTTT | CASSFAEGGTDTQYF
TRBJ2-7 | NA | TRBD2 | TRBV10-2 | TGCGCCAGCAGTGAGTCGAATGGGAGACTAGCGGGAGTTGAGGAGCAGTACTTC | CASSESNGRLAGVEEQYF
TRBJ1-2 | NA | NA | TRBV6-1 | TGTGCCAGCAGTGAGCTGGGAGACTATGGCTACACCTTC | CASSELGDYGYTF
TRBJ2-2 | NA | TRBD1 | TRBV2 | TGTGCCAGTCGGGGGACAGGGCGGGTGACTAGGACCGGGGAGCTGTTTTTT | CASRGTGRVTRTGELFF
TRBJ2-7 | NA | TRBD1 | TRBV19 | TGTGCCAGTAGTGCCGGGACAGGGGAGTCCTACGAGCAGTACTTC | CASSAGTGESYEQYF
TRBJ2-7 | once | NA | TRBV5-1 | TGCGCCAGCAGCTTGGCCGCGGGGTCCTACGAGCAGTACTTC | CASSLAAGSYEQYF
TRBJ2-5 | NA | TRBD1 | TRBV7-8 | TGTGCCAGCAGCTTAGAACAGGGGGGAACGGAGACCCAGTACTTC | CASSLEQGGTETQYF
TRBJ1-5 | once | TRBD1 | TRBV19 | TGTGCCAGTAACTCATATACGACAGGGAACTATCAGCCCCAGCATTTT | CASNSYTTGNYQPQHF
TRBJ1-2 | once | NA | TRBV6-6 | TGTGCCAGCAGTAGGCGGACGGGGAGCTATGGCTACACCTTC | CASSRRTGSYGYTF
TRBJ1-2 | NA | NA | TRBV6-4 | TGTGCCAGCAGTCTGGAGGGGAATGGGTATGGCTACACCTTC | CASSLEGNGYGYTF
TRBJ1-1 | NA | NA | TRBV10-3 | TGTGCCATCAGGCCGGGAGCTAACACTGAAGCTTTCTTT | CAIRPGANTEAFF
TRBJ2-1 | once | NA | TRBV19 | TGTGCCAGTAGTTTAACGCGGGACAGCTCTCTCCGGGGTGAGCAGTTCTTC | CASSLTRDSSLRGEQFF
TRBJ1-6 | few | TRBD1 | TRBV10-3 | TGTGCCATCGGGGACAGGGAGAATTCACCCCTCCACTTT | CAIGDRENSPLHF
TRBJ2-3 | NA | NA | TRBV12-5 | TGTGCTAGTGCCCTGGAGGGATCCACAGATACGCAGTATTTT | CASALEGSTDTQYF
TRBJ2-3 | NA | TRBD2 | TRBV9 | TGTGCCAGCAGCCCCCATCTTACTAGCGGAGTCAGGAGGCTCTCGGTGAATACGCAGTATTTT | CASSPHLTSGVRRLSVNTQYF
TRBJ2-3 | NA | TRBD1 | TRBV5-1 | TGCGCCAGCAGCCCAAGCAGGGGGCGAGGTGTGGGCTATACAGATACGCAGTATTTT | CASSPSRGRGVGYTDTQYF
TRBJ2-7 | NA | NA | TRBV11-2 | TGTGCCAGCAGCTTAACTTCCAGGGGCTCCGACGAGCAGTACTTC | CASSLTSRGSDEQYF
TRBJ2-7 | NA | NA | TRBV7-2 | TGTGCCAGCAGCTCCGGGACCTACGAGCAGTACTTC | CASSSGTYEQYF
TRBJ2-5 | NA | NA | TRBV5-6 | TGTGCCAGCAGCCAGGCGCCCCTGTCCCAAGAGACCCAGTACTTC | CASSQAPLSQETQYF
TRBJ2-2 | NA | TRBD1 | TRBV9 | TGTGCCAGCAGCGTAGCGGGACAGGGGACCGGGGAGCTGTTTTTT | CASSVAGQGTGELFF
TRBJ2-7 | NA | TRBD1 | TRBV5-1 | TGCGCCAGCAACCCCTCAGGCGGGCAGGGGGCCGGCGAGCAGTACTTC | CASNPSGGQGAGEQYF
TRBJ1-2 | NA | TRBD1 | TRBV4-1 | TGCGCCAGCAGCCAACCAGGGGGCTTCAATGGCTACACCTTC | CASSQPGGFNGYTF
TRBJ2-5 | once | NA | TRBV7-3 | TGTGCCAGCAGCCCCACGCCCGGTAGTAGCGAGACCCAGTACTTC | CASSPTPGSSETQYF
TRBJ2-3 | NA | TRBD1 | TRBV9 | TGTGCCAGCAGCGTAGGGGGACAGGGAACCACAGATACGCAGTATTTT | CASSVGGQGTTDTQYF
TRBJ2-7 | NA | TRBD2 | TRBV10-1 | TGCGCCAGGCAAAAGGGGGTCACAGGGACTAGCGGGAGGGTTTTCGAGCAGTACTTC | CARQKGVTGTSGRVFEQYF
TRBJ1-3 | NA | TRBD1 | TRBV7-8 | TGTGCCAGCAGCTTAGGTCTACAGGGGGCTGGAAACACCATATATTTT | CASSLGLQGAGNTIYF
TRBJ1-5 | NA | NA | TRBV6-6 | TGTGCCAGCAGCCTCGAGGGGGGGAGCAATCAGCCCCAGCATTTT | CASSLEGGSNQPQHF
TRBJ2-5 | NA | TRBD2 | TRBV2 | TGTGCCAGCAGTGAGCAGGGACTAGCGGAGGAGACCCAGTACTTC | CASSEQGLAEETQYF
TRBJ1-6 | NA | NA | TRBV19 | TGTGCCAGTAGTCGCGAGAACCAGGTGGGCGTTAATTCACCCCTCCACTTT | CASSRENQVGVNSPLHF
TRBJ1-2 | once | TRBD1 | TRBV29-1 | TGCAGCGTATCGGGACAGAGCCTTAACTATGGCTACACCTTC | CSVSGQSLNYGYTF
TRBJ1-3 | NA | NA | TRBV11-2 | TGTGCCAGCTCCCCGAGCTTTAGCTCTGGAAACACCATATATTTT | CASSPSFSSGNTIYF
TRBJ2-3 | NA | TRBD1 | TRBV30 | TGTGCCTGGGAGGACAGGGGGGCAGATACGCAGTATTTT | CAWEDRGADTQYF
TRBJ2-3 | NA | TRBD2 | TRBV27 | TGTGCCAGCAGTCCATCCGGGACTAGCGGGCCCGTTACGCAGTATTTT | CASSPSGTSGPVTQYF
TRBJ1-1 | NA | NA | TRBV28 | TGTGCCAGCTCGGACACAGGGAACTGGAACACTGAAGCTTTCTTT | CASSDTGNWNTEAFF
TRBJ2-5 | NA | NA | TRBV28 | TGTGCCAGCAGTTTAAGGGCAGGGCAAGAGACCCAGTACTTC | CASSLRAGQETQYF
TRBJ2-6 | NA | TRBD1 | TRBV27 | TGTGCCAGCAGGGGACAGGGGGGCTCTGGGGCCAACGTCCTGACTTTC | CASRGQGGSGANVLTF
TRBJ2-5 | few | NA | TRBV5-6 | TGTGCCAGCAGCTTTGGGCTCGCCATGACCCAGTACTTC | CASSFGLAMTQYF
TRBJ2-7 | once | NA | TRBV5-1 | TGCGCCAGCAGCTTGGGGGCGGGACCTGGTTACGAGCAGTACTTC | CASSLGAGPGYEQYF